Below, 20 T cell receptor beta chains from the same sample are listed, as sequenced in a study of spatial heterogeneity in lung cancer. The sample's time point: blood at routine non-recurrence follow-up after resection. Whole RNA, isolated from tumor, nontumor lung or frozen PBMC, was sequenced without prior sorting. TCRdb reanalysed the 5' RACE reads using MiXCR and keeps one entry per CDR3 protein. This table has about 120,000 distinct CDR3 sequences, over 9% appearing once. The sequenced sample was PBMCs, obtained at follow-up. These receptors all come from a male donor with early-stage non-small cell lung cancer.

The chain couples TRBV6-6 to TRBJ2-4; 8 bases align to TRBD1. The CDR3 loop spans 16 amino acids. V shed 5 bases and J 9 bases; nucleotides not matched to a gene: 15. Germline V gene lookup returns CDR1 MNHNY and CDR2 SVGAGI (reference sequence). The CDR3 region is CASSRGIRGRLGIQYF. DNA of the CDR3: TGTGCCAGCAGTCGCGGGATCAGGGGGCGGTTAGGCATTCAGTACTTC.

This clonotype has a handful of counts. V and J are TRBV20-1 and TRBJ1-6; TRBD1 aligns across 7 bases. Germline V CDR1 and CDR2: DFQATT, SNEGSKA (reference sequence). The CDR3 has 15 residues. Germline trimming cut 6 bases from V and 7 bases from J; bases unmatched to any gene: 12. CDR3 sequence (DNA): TGCAGTGCCCCGACGACAGGGAAGAGAAATTCACCCCTCCACTTT. It codes for CSAPTTGKRNSPLHF.

This clonotype was found a few times. The V gene is TRBV5-4, the J gene TRBJ2-7; D is tentatively TRBD1 or TRBD2 (6 bases each). With 3 bases removed from V and 0 bases from J, the gap between germline ends came to 10 bases. CDR3 length: 14 amino acids. Looked up from germline, CDR1 is SGHNT and CDR2 is YYREEE (reference sequence). The CDR3 sequence: CASSSRGPSYEQYF. In DNA form, the CDR3 reads TGTGCCAGCAGCTCCCGGGGGCCCTCCTACGAGCAGTACTTC.

This clonotype was observed at least ten times. The chain recombines TRBV20-1 with TRBJ2-3; D is undetermined. The CDR3 has 13 residues. Trimming took off 8 bases at V and 2 bases at J, with 14 bases between the two ends. The germline V gene encodes CDR1 DFQATT and CDR2 SNEGSKA (reference sequence). The CDR3 sequence: CSNRGTFTDTQYF. The CDR3 nucleotides are TGCAGTAATCGTGGAACTTTCACAGATACGCAGTATTTT.

This clonotype has at least ten counts. The V gene is TRBV12-3 or TRBV12-4, the J gene TRBJ2-6, with D possibly matching TRBD1 (5 bases). Trimming took 6 bases from V and 4 from J, leaving 13 bases between them. This CDR3 spans 15 amino acids. The CDR3 reads CASRRQGAGANVLTF. The DNA of the CDR3 is TGTGCCAGCAGGCGGCAGGGTGCAGGGGCCAACGTCCTGACTTTC.

This clonotype was counted between two and nine times. V and J are TRBV7-2 and TRBJ2-4; 11 nucleotides match TRBD2. The CDR3 extends over 18 amino acids. The germline gives CDR1 SGHTA, CDR2 FQGNSA. Trimming removed 4 bases from V and 0 bases from J; junction bases left unmatched: 8. CDR3 DNA sequence: TGTGCCAGCAGCTCGCGACTAGCGGGGCCTCTAGCCAAAAACATTCAGTACTTC. The encoded protein is CASSSRLAGPLAKNIQYF.

This clonotype was seen ten or more times. This chain uses TRBV28 with TRBJ2-7; 7 positions agree with TRBD2. The CDR3 totals 11 residues. Germline V gene sequence: CDR1 MDHEN, CDR2 SYDVKM. Trimming took 3 bases from V and 11 from J; bases not matched to a gene: 4. CDR3 region: CASSLGLQEYF. The DNA of the CDR3 is TGTGCCAGCAGTTTGGGACTACAGGAGTACTTC.

This chain links TRBV19 with TRBJ2-3; possibly TRBD1 for D (5 bases). The CDR3 has 14 residues. Trimming cost V 3 bases and J 2 bases, with 9 bases left between them. Germline V gene sequence: CDR1 LNHDA, CDR2 SQIVND (reference sequence). The CDR3 sequence is CASSIGQLTDTQYF. CDR3 DNA: TGTGCCAGTAGTATCGGACAACTCACAGATACGCAGTATTTT.

The chain joins TRBV6-6 to TRBJ1-6, with 9 positions matching TRBD1. CDR3 length: 14 residues. J lost 10 bases, V lost 6 bases, and 7 bases had no gene match. CDR1 is MNHNY and CDR2 is SVGAGI in the germline V gene (reference sequence). The CDR3 sequence is CASSPGQGTSPLHF. CDR3 DNA: TGTGCCAGCAGCCCTGGACAGGGGACGTCACCCCTCCACTTT.

This clonotype has a handful of counts. V and J are TRBV6-5 and TRBJ1-4; TRBD1 aligns across 8 bases. V shed 3 bases, J shed 7 bases, and the junction held 10 bases outside the gene matches. The CDR3 has 16 residues. Germline values: CDR1 MNHEY, CDR2 SVGAGI. The CDR3 region is CASSYSDRAFREKLFF. The CDR3 DNA reads as TGTGCCAGCAGTTATTCGGACAGGGCGTTTCGTGAAAAACTGTTTTTT.

This clonotype was observed a few times. The V and J genes are TRBV20-1 and TRBJ1-5; 9 bases map to TRBD1. This CDR3 is built from 14 residues. The J segment lost 4 bases and the V segment lost 0 bases, leaving 1 base of the junction unmatched. Germline CDR1 and CDR2: DFQATT and SNEGSKA (reference sequence). The DNA of the CDR3 is TGCAGTGCTAGAGAGGACAGGGGAAATCAGCCCCAGCATTTT. Translated, it gives CSAREDRGNQPQHF.

This rearrangement joins TRBV10-3 to TRBJ2-7, with 11 bases that match TRBD1. This CDR3 spans 17 amino acids. Germline assignment: CDR1 ENHRY and CDR2 SYGVKD. V dropped 2 bases and J dropped 7; count of bases not matched to a gene: 13. CDR3 DNA sequence: TGTGCCATCAGTGAGGCCCGGACAGGGGGCGCAAAAGGGGAGCAGTACTTC. Translated: CAISEARTGGAKGEQYF.

This clonotype was counted at least ten times. The rearrangement links TRBV20-1 to TRBJ1-2; 10 nucleotides line up with TRBD1. The CDR3 is 14 amino acids. V trimming: 6 bases; J trimming: 12 bases; junction bases outside the gene matches: 16. Germline CDR1 is DFQATT and CDR2 is SNEGSKA (reference sequence). The CDR3 loop is CSARDRGSLGGHTF. The DNA for the CDR3 is TGCAGTGCCAGGGACAGGGGCTCCCTGGGAGGCCACACCTTC.

This clonotype has just a few counts. The chain joins TRBV5-8 to TRBJ2-7; D ambiguous. V shed 4 bases and J shed 4 bases, with 12 bases lying between them. Germline V lookup: CDR1 SGHTS, CDR2 YDEGEE. The CDR3 has 13 residues. CDR3 region: CASSRNSRYEQYF. The CDR3 coding sequence is TGTGCCAGCAGCCGGAATTCGAGATACGAGCAGTACTTC.

This clonotype was seen at least ten times. The chain links TRBV27 to TRBJ1-4; D uncertain. CDR1 and CDR2 (germline): MNHEY, SMNVEV (reference sequence). This CDR3 has 12 amino acids. Trimming took 4 bases from V and 4 from J, leaving 4 bases between them. The CDR3 reads CASSSLNEKLFF. CDR3 in DNA: TGTGCCAGCAGTTCTCTTAATGAAAAACTGTTTTTT.

The chain is built from TRBV2 and TRBJ1-6; no clear D. Per the germline V gene, CDR1 is SNHLY and CDR2 is FYNNEI. Between the trimmed V and J ends, which lost 6 bases and 5 bases, there was a span of 11 bases. There are 14 residues in the CDR3. Here the CDR3 DNA reads TGTGCCAGCAGCGGAGAGCAGGATAATTCACCCCTCCACTTT. It encodes CASSGEQDNSPLHF.

This clonotype was observed at least ten times. The chain combines TRBV20-1 with TRBJ1-1; D is perhaps TRBD1 (5 bases). The CDR3 has 13 residues. V shed 5 bases and J shed 2 bases, with 12 bases lying between them. Looked up from germline, CDR1 is DFQATT and CDR2 is SNEGSKA (reference sequence). CDR3 nucleotide sequence: TGCAGTGCTCGGGACCGTTTCAACACTGAAGCTTTCTTT. It translates to CSARDRFNTEAFF.

This clonotype has a count of ten or more. The chain carries TRBV4-2 and TRBJ2-2, with a possible D match to TRBD1 (6 bases). This CDR3 is built from 17 residues. Trimming removed 1 base at V and 1 base at J, with 13 bases between. The V gene's germline CDR1 is LGHNA and CDR2 YNFKEQ. In DNA form, the CDR3 reads TGTGCCAGCAGCCAAGCTCGGACGGGACAGAACACCGGGGAGCTGTTTTTT. Encoded protein: CASSQARTGQNTGELFF.

The V and J genes are TRBV29-1 and TRBJ2-3; D perhaps matches TRBD2 (6 bases). CDR1 is SQVTM and CDR2 is ANQGSEA in the germline V gene. This CDR3 contains 16 residues. Trimming left V 7 bases short and J 0 bases short, with 20 bases between. CDR3 residues: CSAPSLGGISTDTQYF. DNA of the CDR3: TGCAGCGCCCCCTCCCTGGGCGGGATCAGCACAGATACGCAGTATTTT.

Only a few counts were recorded for this clonotype. The chain joins TRBV28 to TRBJ2-7; 8 bases line up with TRBD1. The germline V gene has CDR1 MDHEN and CDR2 SYDVKM. The CDR3 covers 13 residues. With 6 bases clipped from V and 5 bases from J, the junction kept 6 bases outside the gene matches. CDR3 DNA sequence: TGTGCCAGCAGGAGGGACAGGAGCCACGAGCAGTACTTC. Its protein product is CASRRDRSHEQYF.